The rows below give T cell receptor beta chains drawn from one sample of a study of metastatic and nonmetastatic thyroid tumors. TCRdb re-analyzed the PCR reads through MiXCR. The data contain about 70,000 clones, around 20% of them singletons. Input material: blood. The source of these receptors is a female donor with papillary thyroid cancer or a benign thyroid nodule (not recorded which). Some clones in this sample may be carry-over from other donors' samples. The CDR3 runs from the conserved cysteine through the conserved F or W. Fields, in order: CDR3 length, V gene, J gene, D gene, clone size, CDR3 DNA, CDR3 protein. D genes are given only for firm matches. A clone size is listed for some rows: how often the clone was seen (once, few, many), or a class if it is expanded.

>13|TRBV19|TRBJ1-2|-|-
TGTGCCAGTACCCAACAGGAGATCTATGGCTACACCTTC
CASTQQEIYGYTF
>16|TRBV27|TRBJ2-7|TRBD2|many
TGTGCCAGCAGTTCACTCGCTAGCGGGGGGACCTACGAGCAGTACTTC
CASSSLASGGTYEQYF
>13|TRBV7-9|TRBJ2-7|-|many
TGTGCCAGCAGCCAACGGGCGGGATACGAGCAGTACTTC
CASSQRAGYEQYF
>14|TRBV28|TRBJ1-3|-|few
TGTGCCAGCAGTTTACGGCCTATTGGAAACACCATATATTTT
CASSLRPIGNTIYF
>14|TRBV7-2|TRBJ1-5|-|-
TGTGCCAGCAGCTTGCGGGGGAGCAATCAGCCCCAGCATTTT
CASSLRGSNQPQHF
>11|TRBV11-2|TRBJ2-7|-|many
TGTGCCAGCAGCATCAGCTACGAGCAGTACTTC
CASSISYEQYF
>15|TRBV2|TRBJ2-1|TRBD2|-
TGTGCCAGCAGTGAACAGCGGGAGTCCTACAATGAGCAGTTCTTC
CASSEQRESYNEQFF
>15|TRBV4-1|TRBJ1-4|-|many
TGCGCCAGCAGCCAAGAGCCCTTACTGGCTGAAAAACTGTTTTTT
CASSQEPLLAEKLFF
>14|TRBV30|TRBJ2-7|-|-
TGTGCCTGGAGTGCCGGAGCTGAGAACTACGAGCAGTACTTC
CAWSAGAENYEQYF
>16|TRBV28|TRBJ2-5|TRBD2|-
TGTGCCAGCAGTCCGTTAGTCAGGACTAGCCGGGAGACCCAGTACTTC
CASSPLVRTSRETQYF
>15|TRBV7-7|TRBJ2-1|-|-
TGTGCTAGCAGCTTAAGTTCGTCGGCGGACAATGAGCAGTTCTTC
CASSLSSSADNEQFF
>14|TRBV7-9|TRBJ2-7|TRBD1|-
TGTGCCAGCAGTTTAACGACAGGGAAGGACGAGCAGTACTTC
CASSLTTGKDEQYF
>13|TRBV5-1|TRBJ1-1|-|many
TGCGCCAGCTCTTGGACAGAAAACACTGAAGCTTTCTTT
CASSWTENTEAFF
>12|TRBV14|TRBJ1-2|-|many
TGTGCCAGCAGCCCCTCCGGTTATGGCTACACCTTC
CASSPSGYGYTF
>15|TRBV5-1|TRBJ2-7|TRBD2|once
TGCGCCAGCAGCGCCGATAGCGGGAAAAGCTACGAGCAGTACTTC
CASSADSGKSYEQYF
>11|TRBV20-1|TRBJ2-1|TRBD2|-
TGCAGTGCTACAGCGGGAGTTGAGCAGTTCTTC
CSATAGVEQFF
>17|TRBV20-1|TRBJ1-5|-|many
TGCAGTGCTAGAGAACCCGGACGGACTTATAGCAATCAGCCCCAGCATTTT
CSAREPGRTYSNQPQHF
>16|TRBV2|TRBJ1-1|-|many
TGTGCCAGCCTTAACTTACAGGGAGGATTCGGCACTGAAGCTTTCTTT
CASLNLQGGFGTEAFF
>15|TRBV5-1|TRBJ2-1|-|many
TGCGCCAGCAGCCCCCGCCATTACGCAGAGAATGAGCAGTTCTTC
CASSPRHYAENEQFF
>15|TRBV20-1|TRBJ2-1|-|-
TGCAGTGCTAGAGATCAGGGCGCCCCGGTGAATGAGCAGTTCTTC
CSARDQGAPVNEQFF
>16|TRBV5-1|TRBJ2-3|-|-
TGCGCCAGCAGCGAGGGCGACAGGCTAATCACAGATACGCAGTATTTT
CASSEGDRLITDTQYF
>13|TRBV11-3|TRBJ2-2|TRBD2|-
TGTGCCAGCAGCCGTAGCGGGGGTGGGGAGCTGTTTTTT
CASSRSGGGELFF
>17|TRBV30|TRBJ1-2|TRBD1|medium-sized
TGTGCCTGGAGACCAGGCAGGGGGCTCCTAGCACGTTATGGCTACACCTTC
CAWRPGRGLLARYGYTF
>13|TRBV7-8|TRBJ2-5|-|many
TGTGCCAGCAGCTTAGGGGTGCAAGAGACCCAGTACTTC
CASSLGVQETQYF
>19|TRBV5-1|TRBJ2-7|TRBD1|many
TGCGCCAGCAGCATCGGGACAGGGGGCTCCGCTAGCGGCGCCTACGAGCAGTACTTC
CASSIGTGGSASGAYEQYF
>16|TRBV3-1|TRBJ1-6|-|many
TGTGCCAGCAGCCAAGTGACAAGGGTGGGGAATTCACCCCTCCACTTT
CASSQVTRVGNSPLHF
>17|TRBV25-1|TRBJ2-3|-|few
TGTGCCAGCAGTGAACGTGGTAGGGATCCTCACACAGATACGCAGTATTTT
CASSERGRDPHTDTQYF
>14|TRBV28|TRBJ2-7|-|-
TGTGCCAGCAGTTTACTCAGCCTGGGGTCGAAGCAGTACTTC
CASSLLSLGSKQYF
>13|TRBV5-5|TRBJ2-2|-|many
TGTGCCAGCAGCTTGGACCTTACCGGGGAGCTGTTTTTT
CASSLDLTGELFF
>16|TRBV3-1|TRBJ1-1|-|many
TGTGCCAGCAGTCCTCGAGGGGGGTCGTGGAACACTGAAGCTTTCTTT
CASSPRGGSWNTEAFF
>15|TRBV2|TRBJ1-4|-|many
TGTGCCAGCAGTGAATTGCAGGGTATAAGTGAAAAACTGTTTTTT
CASSELQGISEKLFF
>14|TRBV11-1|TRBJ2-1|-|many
TGTGCCAGCAGCTTCGACAACTCCTACAATGAGCAGTTCTTC
CASSFDNSYNEQFF
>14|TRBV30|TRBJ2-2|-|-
TGTGCCTGGAGAAGATTGGGGGGCGCCGGGGGGCTGTTTTTT
CAWRRLGGAGGLFF
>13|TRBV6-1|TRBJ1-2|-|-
TGTGCCAGCGCAACGGGGCCGCTCTATGGCTACACCTTC
CASATGPLYGYTF
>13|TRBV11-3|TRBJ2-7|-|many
TGTGCCAGCAGTAACAGGGAGACCTACGAGCAGTACTTC
CASSNRETYEQYF